Below, 20 T cell receptor beta chains from the same sample are listed, as sequenced in a study of blood T cell repertoires in COVID-19. The assay was immunoSEQ multiplex PCR, and TCRdb's table has in-frame clones only and misses some. The data contain around 240,000 clones, approximately 83% of them seen just once; the ten biggest clones take up approximately 1.9%. The sample consisted of PBMCs or T cells enriched from blood (not recorded which). These receptors originate from a woman between 50 and 59 years old who had recovered from COVID-19.

V is TRBV19 and J is TRBJ1-5, with 7 bases identical to TRBD1. V lost 8 bases to trimming and J lost 4 bases; unmatched junction nucleotides: 11. The germline V gene encodes CDR1 LNHDA and CDR2 SQIVND (reference sequence). The CDR3 is 15 residues long. The CDR3 region is CASRSTDRVNQPQHF. DNA for the CDR3: TGTGCCAGTCGATCTACAGACAGGGTGAATCAGCCCCAGCATTTT.

This clone was seen only a few times. The CDR3 loop reads CASSLRTGTTNYGYTF. CDR3 coding DNA: TGTGCCAGCTCACTTAGAACAGGAACTACTAACTATGGCTACACCTTC. The chain combines TRBV18 with TRBJ1-2; D is possibly TRBD1 (5 bases). Germline assignment: CDR1 KGHSH and CDR2 LQKENI. This CDR3 has 16 residues. Trimming removed 4 bases from V and 0 bases from J, with 15 bases in between.

This chain connects TRBV3-1 (or the pseudogene TRBV3-2) to TRBJ2-4, with 7 bases fitting TRBD2. J gave up 2 bases and V 7 bases, and 8 bases lay outside the gene matches. Germline V gene lookup returns CDR1 LGHDT and CDR2 YNNKEL (reference sequence). The CDR3 has 15 amino acids. CDR3 DNA sequence: TGTGCCAGCAACTTACGGGGGGACCCCAAAAACATTCAGTACTTC. Translated: CASNLRGDPKNIQYF.

The chain combines TRBV4-1 with TRBJ1-2; a possible D gene is TRBD1 (5 bases). Germline V gene sequence: CDR1 MGHRA, CDR2 YSYEKL. Between the trimmed V and J ends, which lost 4 bases and 4 bases, there was a span of 13 bases. The CDR3 has 14 amino acids. The CDR3 DNA reads TGCGCCAGCAGCCGCCCGGCGGGGCGCTATGGCTACACCTTC. Translated, it gives CASSRPAGRYGYTF.

The rearrangement uses TRBV2 and TRBJ2-4; 9 bases match TRBD2. This CDR3 is 16 amino acids long. V shed 6 bases and J 1 base; nucleotides not matched to a gene: 7. Per the germline V gene, CDR1 is SNHLY and CDR2 is FYNNEI. The CDR3 spells CASRLGLAHAKNIQYF. CDR3 bases: TGTGCCAGCAGGCTTGGACTAGCGCACGCCAAAAACATTCAGTACTTC.

The chain uses TRBV9 and TRBJ2-7; no clear D gene. In germline, CDR1 is SGDLS, CDR2 YYNGEE. CDR3 length: 14 amino acids. Trimming cost V 2 bases and J 3 bases, with 12 bases left between them. The CDR3 loop reads CASSVGPDFYEQYF. The CDR3 nucleotides read TGTGCCAGCAGCGTTGGCCCCGACTTCTACGAGCAGTACTTC.

The rearrangement joins TRBV5-1 to TRBJ2-1; 11 positions agree with TRBD2. CDR1 and CDR2 (germline): SGHRS, YFSETQ. The CDR3 has 16 residues. J gave up 4 bases and V 1 base, and 4 bases lay outside the gene matches. CDR3 in amino acids: CASSLIAGGSYNEQFF. Written as DNA, the CDR3 is TGCGCCAGCAGCTTGATAGCGGGAGGGAGTTACAATGAGCAGTTCTTC.

The chain joins TRBV28 to TRBJ2-2, with D perhaps matching TRBD2 (7 bases). The CDR3 runs 14 residues. The V and J ends lost 6 bases and 6 bases respectively, with 14 bases between them. Germline V gene sequence: CDR1 MDHEN, CDR2 SYDVKM. The CDR3 nucleotides read TGTGCCAGCAGGGGGGGCGGGAGACCCGGGGAGCTGTTTTTT. This translates into CASRGGGRPGELFF.

The chain has TRBV18 and TRBJ2-7; 9 bases are shared with TRBD2. The CDR3 runs to 16 residues. V lost 5 bases, J lost 2 bases, and 10 bases stayed unmatched. The germline gives CDR1 KGHSH, CDR2 LQKENI. The CDR3 region has the DNA TGTGCCAGCTCAGGTTTACTAGCGGGCGATACCTACGAGCAGTACTTC. It codes for CASSGLLAGDTYEQYF.

This clone occurred once. Mismatch with germline at one junction end may stem from a read error. DNA for the CDR3: TGTGCCACCAGAAGAGATCAGGGGAGTGGGTATGAGCAGTTCTTC. As protein: CATRRDQGSGYEQFF. This sequence joins TRBV15 and TRBJ2-1; maybe TRBD1 (6 bases). The germline gives CDR1 LNHNV, CDR2 YYDKDF (reference sequence). The CDR3 has 15 residues.

The chain is built from TRBV7-9 and TRBJ2-7; D gene ambiguous. This CDR3 is built from 14 residues. From germline, CDR1 is SEHNR and CDR2 FQNEAQ (reference sequence). The V end lost 5 bases, the J end lost 2 bases, and 13 bases lay between the germline ends. The CDR3 DNA sequence: TGTGCCAGCAGCCCACCCGGTGTTACCTACGAGCAGTACTTC. Its protein product is CASSPPGVTYEQYF.

V is TRBV5-1 and J is TRBJ2-1; D possibly corresponds to TRBD1 (6 bases). The CDR3 totals 14 residues. Trimming left V 5 bases short and J 7 bases short, with 16 bases between. The germline gives CDR1 SGHRS, CDR2 YFSETQ. This CDR3 is CASSVAGARNEQFF. CDR3 sequence (DNA): TGCGCCAGCAGTGTGGCAGGGGCGCGGAATGAGCAGTTCTTC.

The genes are TRBV7-9 and TRBJ2-2; 11 nucleotides line up with TRBD2. CDR3 length: 16 amino acids. The germline gives CDR1 SEHNR, CDR2 FQNEAQ (reference sequence). The J segment lost 2 bases and the V segment lost 5 bases, leaving 4 bases of the junction unmatched. The chain's CDR3 is CASSVGLAVNTGELFF. For the CDR3, the DNA is TGTGCCAGCAGCGTGGGACTAGCGGTTAACACCGGGGAGCTGTTTTTT.

The chain has TRBV18 and TRBJ1-5; a weak D match, TRBD1 (5 bases). The germline gives CDR1 KGHSH, CDR2 LQKENI. V was clipped by 2 bases and J by 2 bases, with 10 bases between them. The CDR3 spans 15 residues. The CDR3 coding sequence is TGTGCCAGCTCACCAGGGCAGGGTCGCAATCAGCCCCAGCATTTT. This gives the protein CASSPGQGRNQPQHF.

The gene calls are TRBV7-9 and TRBJ2-3; 11 bases are a match to TRBD2. Germline V gene sequence: CDR1 SEHNR, CDR2 FQNEAQ (reference sequence). The CDR3 sequence is 18 residues long. After removal of 5 bases from V and 0 bases from J, the junction contained 10 bases not matched to a gene. The CDR3 region is CASSLGLAGLTSTDTQYF. In DNA, the CDR3 is TGTGCCAGCAGCCTAGGACTAGCGGGCCTTACTAGCACAGATACGCAGTATTTT.

This chain links TRBV4-1 with TRBJ1-2; D perhaps matches TRBD1 (6 bases). The CDR3 length is 17 residues. V lost 3 bases to trimming and J lost 9 bases, with 26 bases between them. Germline V lookup: CDR1 MGHRA, CDR2 YSYEKL. The CDR3 DNA is TGCGCCAGCAGCCATCTATTATGGGGGGGCGAGCGGTATAGCTACACCTTC. Residues: CASSHLLWGGERYSYTF.

The chain is built from TRBV10-3 and TRBJ1-1; D remains unclear. The CDR3 spans 12 residues. The germline V gene has CDR1 ENHRY and CDR2 SYGVKD. V lost 10 bases and J 3 bases, leaving 12 bases between the germline ends. The CDR3 nucleotides read TGTGCCACCCACGAGGGTGACACTGAAGCTTTCTTT. This sequence encodes CATHEGDTEAFF.

The rearrangement joins TRBV11-2 to TRBJ1-2; 8 nucleotides align to TRBD1. V trimming: 3 bases; J trimming: 4 bases; junction bases outside the gene matches: 7. The V gene's germline CDR1 is SGHAT and CDR2 FQNNGV. The CDR3 runs to 15 residues. The CDR3 sequence is CASSFRDRPSYGYTF. The CDR3 DNA reads as TGTGCCAGCAGCTTCCGGGACAGGCCCTCCTATGGCTACACCTTC.

The V gene is TRBV9, the J gene TRBJ2-1; TRBD2 is a possible D gene (6 bases). The CDR3 is 17 amino acids. V shed 4 bases and J shed 0 bases, with 17 bases lying between them. Germline values: CDR1 SGDLS, CDR2 YYNGEE. DNA for the CDR3: TGTGCCAGCAGCCTCGGTAGAGGCGGGGACTCCTACAATGAGCAGTTCTTC. The encoded protein is CASSLGRGGDSYNEQFF.

This chain connects TRBV18 to TRBJ1-1, with 7 nucleotides matching TRBD1. V was clipped by 2 bases and J by 6 bases; unmatched bases: 12. CDR1 is KGHSH, CDR2 LQKENI, per germline. The CDR3 is made up of 16 amino acids. CDR3 residues: CASSPLTGPGFPEAFF. Written as DNA, the CDR3 is TGTGCCAGCTCACCATTGACAGGGCCTGGTTTCCCTGAAGCTTTCTTT. The full variable domain, completed using reference TRBV18 and TRBJ1-1, is NAGVMQNPRHLVRRRGQEARLRCSPMKGHSHVYWYRQLPEEGLKFMVYLQKENIIDESGMPKERFSAEFPKEGPSILRIQQVVRGDSAAYFCASSPLTGPGFPEAFFGQGTRLTVV.